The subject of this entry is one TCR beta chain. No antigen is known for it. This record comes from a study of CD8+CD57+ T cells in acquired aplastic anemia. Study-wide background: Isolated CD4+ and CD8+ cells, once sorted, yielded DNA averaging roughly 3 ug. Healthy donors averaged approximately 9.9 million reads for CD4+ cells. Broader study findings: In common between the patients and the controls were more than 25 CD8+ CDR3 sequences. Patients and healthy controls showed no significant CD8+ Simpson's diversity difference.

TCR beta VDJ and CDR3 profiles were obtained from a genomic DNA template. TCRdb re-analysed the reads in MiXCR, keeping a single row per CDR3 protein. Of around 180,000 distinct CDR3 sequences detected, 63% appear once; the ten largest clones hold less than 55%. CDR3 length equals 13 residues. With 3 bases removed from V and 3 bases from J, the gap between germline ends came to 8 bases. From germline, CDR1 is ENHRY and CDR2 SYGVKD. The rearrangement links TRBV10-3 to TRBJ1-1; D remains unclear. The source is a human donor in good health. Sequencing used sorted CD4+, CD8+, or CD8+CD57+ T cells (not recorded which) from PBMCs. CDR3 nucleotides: TGTGCCATCAGTGACGTCGGGCACACTGAAGCTTTCTTT. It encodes CAISDVGHTEAFF.